This section outlines one T cell receptor beta chain sequence together with its context. Its antigen is undetermined. This CDR3 has 13 amino acids. The ends were cut back, 3 bases at V and 4 bases at J, with 9 bases in the middle. This entry comes from a study of T cell responses to AZD1222 COVID-19 vaccine. Study as a whole: The analysis combined second doses at about 4 or about 12 weeks.

Only in-frame clones appear in the TCRdb table, and some are missing; sequencing was by immunoSEQ multiplex PCR. The table shows 130,000 to 150,000 clones, with just over 90% occurring only once. Study-level findings and limits: It was only after the peak T cell response that any repertoires were sampled.

The TCR was taken from an adult in good health. The gene calls are TRBV12-3 or TRBV12-4 and TRBJ1-2; D is unclear. Source: peripheral blood, taken on day 0 of AZD1222 vaccination. CDR3 coding DNA: TGTGCCAGCAGTTTGAGGGATACCTATGGCTACACCTTC. Residues: CASSLRDTYGYTF.